This T cell receptor beta chain comes out of a study of T-cell memory formation after mild COVID-19. This clonotype has more than one count but fewer than ten. There are 11 residues in the CDR3. V lost 7 bases, J lost 8 bases, and 2 bases stayed unmatched. A single record per CDR3 protein comes from TCRdb applying MiXCR to the 5' RACE reads. The sample consists of 200,000 or so distinct CDR3 sequences, around 19% of them appearing once. V gene TRBV12-3 or TRBV12-4 combines with J gene TRBJ2-1, with TRBD2 matching 7 bases. Sequenced input: PBMCs or a T cell subset sorted from them (not recorded which). The clonotype originates from an adult woman who had mild COVID-19 (a few samples of this study predate the infection). Cell type and time point are not known. CDR3 in DNA: TGTGCCAGCACCCGGGGGGATGAGCAGTTCTTC. Protein: CASTRGDEQFF.